What follows describes a single T cell receptor (beta chain). Its antigen is currently not known. The sample holds no much larger clone one base away, and base qualities are not on file. The data derive from a study of CD8+ T cells in alopecia areata (dated by TCRdb to 2016 to 2019). Turning to the overall study: The treated patients, all with moderate-to-severe alopecia areata, were enrolled in an open-label pilot trial of oral tofacitinib given at 5 to 10 mg twice daily. On the human side, TCRbeta sequencing was run on scalp tissue and on sorted CD4+ and CD8+ peripheral blood T cells from healthy controls and from alopecia areata patients with either patchy or totalis/universalis disease. RNA was obtained with the PAXgene miRNA kit for fixed scalp, the miRNeasy kit for PBMCs, and the RNeasy kit for mouse skin. Scalp clonality was compared across normal scalp (n=4), patchy alopecia areata scalp (n=8), and alopecia totalis/universalis scalp (n=8). Patients received tofacitinib for 6 to 18 months and were then followed off drug for 6 months to check for delayed response and recurrence. immunoSEQ multiplex PCR using 35 Vbeta forward primers and 13 Jbeta reverse primers was used to amplify TCRbeta CDR3 regions. In treated patients, disease severity was measured using the SALT score, which gives the percentage of scalp surface area affected. High-throughput TCRbeta sequencing was used to examine T cell clonal expansion in alopecia areata in both the C3H/HeJ mouse model and human patients. Biopsies were taken from tofacitinib-treated patients at baseline and at 4 and 24 weeks of treatment, and a later scalp biopsy was taken in several of the tofacitinib-treated patients.

The library came from the immunoSEQ multiplex PCR assay. To provide template for TCR sequencing, every sample had RNA extracted and reverse transcribed into cDNA. First-strand cDNA was synthesized using SuperScript III with a 2:1 mix of oligo-dT and random hexamers. A synthetic immune receptor repertoire was used to measure amplification bias, and any remaining bias was corrected computationally. The study's processing was this. Raw reads were preprocessed to remove errors, and CDR3 was defined by IMGT conventions from the conserved cysteine to phenylalanine. Clonality was computed by normalizing Shannon entropy by log2 of the number of productive unique TCRs and subtracting the result from 1. Whether each scalp clone was CD4 or CD8 was inferred by checking scalp TCRbeta sequences against the CD4 and CD8 repertoires from sorted blood. Imported from immuneACCESS, the table was reduced by TCRdb to in-frame sequences with V and J called. These copies leave out some clones; in studies compared against another copy, an unresolved V gene accounts for under half, and the cause of the remainder is not known. V, J and clone size are taken as reported in that table, and D and trimming were inferred from the DNA itself. Here the sample has about 140,000 clones; roughly 80% occur a single time. The ten most abundant clones make up 20% to 25% of the sample.

Per the publication, the time point label means: 4 weeks on oral tofacitinib. The treatment or condition label on this specimen signifies: oral pan-JAK inhibitor, 5-10 mg twice daily. Lesional scalp punch biopsies and peripheral blood were collected from alopecia areata patients. After PBMCs were isolated by density centrifugation and stained for CD3, CD4 and CD8, a FACSAria was used to sort CD4+ and CD8+ T cells. Ends trimmed: V by 4 bases, J by 6 bases; bases unmatched to a gene: 11. In the germline V gene, CDR1 corresponds to SGHRS and CDR2 to YFSETQ. CDR3 length: 16 amino acids, cysteine to phenylalanine. Just the 48-base CDR3 DNA is kept, in frame starting at base 1. General findings and caveats noted by the study authors: Compared with mice, TCR sequences shared between patients were less clear, possibly partly because of HLA diversity across the patient population. With tofacitinib, both scalp clonality and the number of expanded CD8+ clones among the top 100 scalp clones went down significantly. During tofacitinib treatment, many expanded lesional clones remained in scalp and blood, and this persistence may partly explain relapse after treatment is stopped. Because the treated cohort was small and included a single nonresponder, larger studies are needed to assess links between baseline CD8+ expansion and response. Higher clonality and more expanded CD8+ clones were observed in lesional scalp than in normal scalp, particularly in alopecia totalis/universalis, a finding suggestive of antigenic drive. Unlike mouse skin, which is dominated by gammadelta T cells, normal human skin has resident alphabeta T cells that are also sequenced, and this complicates analysis of the scalp TCR repertoire.

The chain links TRBV5-1 with TRBJ2-3; a stretch of 10 junction bases matches TRBD2. The TCR sequence derives from a human donor with alopecia areata. The source was CD8+ T cells sorted from blood, collected at week 4, from a patient treated with tofacitinib. The encoded CDR3 is CASSLTSGPLQDTQYF. Read as DNA, the sequence is TGCGCCAGCAGCCTGACTAGCGGGCCCCTACAGGATACGCAGTATTTT.